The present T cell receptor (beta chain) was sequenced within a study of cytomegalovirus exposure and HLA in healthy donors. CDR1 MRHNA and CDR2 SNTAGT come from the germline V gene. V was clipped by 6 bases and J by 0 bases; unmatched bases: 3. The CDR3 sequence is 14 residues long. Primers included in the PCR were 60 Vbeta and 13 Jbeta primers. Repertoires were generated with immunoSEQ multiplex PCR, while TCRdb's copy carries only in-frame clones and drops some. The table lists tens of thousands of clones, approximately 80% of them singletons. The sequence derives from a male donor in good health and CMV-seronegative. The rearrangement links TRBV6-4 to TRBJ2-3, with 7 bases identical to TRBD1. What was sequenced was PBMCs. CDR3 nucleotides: TGTGCCAGCAGACAGGGGTTAAGCACAGATACGCAGTATTTT. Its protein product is CASRQGLSTDTQYF.